One and the same sample provided the 13 T cell receptor beta chains below, sequenced in a study of T cell repertoires in cytomegalovirus infection. TCRdb used MiXCR to reprocess the reads, holding one entry per CDR3 protein. The repertoire includes some 220,000 distinct CDR3 sequences, around 40% of them detected once, and approximately 60% sits in the top ten. Antigen specificity for these receptors is unknown. Sequenced material: CD8+ T cells from cultured PBMCs, taken from culture after CMV antigen stimulation. The receptors here all came from a human donor in good health (CMV status not recorded). Some clones in this sample may be carry-over from other donors' samples.

V gene TRBV7-2 combines with J gene TRBJ2-5; no reliable D call. CDR1 SGHTA and CDR2 FQGNSA come from the germline V gene. The CDR3 extends over 13 amino acids. The V and J ends lost 2 bases and 2 bases respectively, with 6 bases between them. The CDR3 DNA follows: TGTGCCAGCAGCTTATCTGTTCAAGAGACCCAGTACTTC. Encoded protein: CASSLSVQETQYF.

The rearrangement joins TRBV12-3 or TRBV12-4 to TRBJ1-1, with a tentative D call TRBD1 (5 bases). The CDR3 is 13 amino acids. Trimming stripped 6 bases from V and 3 bases from J, with 11 bases between. The CDR3 loop is CASRSGTDTEAFF. CDR3 sequence (DNA): TGTGCCAGCAGATCCGGGACCGACACTGAAGCTTTCTTT.

The V gene is TRBV6-2 or TRBV6-3, the J gene TRBJ2-1; possibly TRBD1 or TRBD2 for D (5 bases each). This CDR3 is built from 15 residues. V was cut by 2 bases and J by 8 bases, with 16 bases left in between. Germline loops: CDR1 MNHEY, CDR2 SVGEGT. CDR3: CASSYLGTAIDEQFF. The CDR3 DNA reads TGTGCCAGCAGTTACCTGGGGACCGCGATCGATGAGCAGTTCTTC.

This clonotype was found a few times. The chain employs TRBV12-3 or TRBV12-4 and TRBJ1-6; TRBD1 aligns across 8 bases. The CDR3 contains 14 residues. Trimming cost V 2 bases and J 7 bases; bases outside gene matches: 1. This chain's CDR3 is CASSLRQGNSPLHF. As DNA, the CDR3 is TGTGCCAGCAGTTTACGACAGGGGAATTCACCCCTCCACTTT.

J is TRBJ2-1 and V is TRBV19; 14 bases are a match to TRBD2. This CDR3 contains 15 residues. Germline CDR1 LNHDA, CDR2 SQIVND (reference sequence). Trimming took 3 bases from V and 8 from J; bases not matched to a gene: 3. The CDR3 DNA is TGTGCCAGTAGTATTGGGACTAGCGGGAGTGATGAGCAGTTCTTC. Translated: CASSIGTSGSDEQFF. Supplemented by reference TRBV19 and TRBJ2-1, the full variable domain reads DGGITQSPKYLFRKEGQNVTLSCEQNLNHDAMYWYRQDPGQGLRLIYYSQIVNDFQKGDIAEGYSVSREKKESFPLTVTSAQKNPTAFYLCASSIGTSGSDEQFFGPGTRLTVL.

This clonotype was seen only a few times. The chain joins TRBV7-8 to TRBJ1-2; D is possibly TRBD1 (6 bases). Germline V lookup: CDR1 SGHVS, CDR2 FQNEAQ. The CDR3 length is 16 residues. V gave up 1 base and J gave up 4 bases, with 16 bases separating them. As DNA, the CDR3 is TGTGCCAGCAGCTTAGACACAGGGAGAGGGGCCTATGGCTACACCTTC. It encodes CASSLDTGRGAYGYTF.

The rearrangement uses TRBV28 and TRBJ2-1; D may be TRBD1 (5 bases). The germline gives CDR1 MDHEN, CDR2 SYDVKM. The CDR3 loop spans 15 amino acids. V lost 6 bases and J 0 bases, leaving 12 bases between the germline ends. This chain's CDR3 is CASSHLRDSYNEQFF. The CDR3, as DNA: TGTGCCAGCAGCCACCTCAGGGACTCCTACAATGAGCAGTTCTTC.

J is TRBJ2-3 and V is TRBV28; tentatively, D is TRBD2 (6 bases). Germline values: CDR1 MDHEN, CDR2 SYDVKM. Trimming took 4 bases from V and 6 from J, leaving 17 bases between them. There are 15 residues in the CDR3. CDR3 bases: TGTGCCAGCAGTTGGGGCGGGACCCTCACGGATACGCAGTATTTT. Residues: CASSWGGTLTDTQYF.

This clonotype was seen more than once but under ten times. This chain links TRBV27 with TRBJ2-7; 10 nucleotides agree with TRBD1. Germline V CDR1 and CDR2: MNHEY, SMNVEV (reference sequence). This CDR3 region has 15 residues. With V trimmed by 6 bases and J by 2 bases, 7 bases remained unmatched. The CDR3 reads CASSRTGGGPYEQYF. The CDR3 DNA sequence: TGTGCCAGCAGCCGGACAGGGGGTGGTCCCTACGAGCAGTACTTC.

The chain combines TRBV10-3 with TRBJ2-1; no definite D call. Trimming took 3 bases from V and 10 from J, leaving 13 bases between them. This CDR3 spans 13 amino acids. Per germline, CDR1 ENHRY and CDR2 SYGVKD. The DNA of the CDR3 is TGTGCCATCAGTGATGGATCTTATAGGGAGCAGTTCTTC. Its translation: CAISDGSYREQFF.

In its sample, this clonotype was seen a few times. This sequence joins TRBV20-1 and TRBJ2-3; D uncertain. With 3 bases removed from V and 4 bases from J, the gap between germline ends came to 14 bases. The CDR3 loop spans 14 amino acids. Per the germline V gene, CDR1 is DFQATT and CDR2 is SNEGSKA (reference sequence). CDR3: CSASGSSSADTQYF. CDR3 nucleotide sequence: TGCAGTGCTAGTGGGTCTTCGTCCGCAGATACGCAGTATTTT.

This chain links TRBV27 with TRBJ1-2; 7 positions agree with TRBD1. Germline values: CDR1 MNHEY, CDR2 SMNVEV (reference sequence). V shed 10 bases, J shed 3 bases, and the junction held 5 bases outside the gene matches. The CDR3 consists of 12 residues. The CDR3 bases are TGTGCCACCGCAGGGACAGACTATGGCTACACCTTC. This codes for CATAGTDYGYTF.

This chain links TRBV11-3 with TRBJ2-1; maybe TRBD2 (6 bases). This CDR3 contains 18 residues. CDR1 is SGHNT and CDR2 is YENEEA in the germline V gene. Trimming removed 1 base from V and 9 bases from J, with 25 bases in between. CDR3 residues: CASSLGLYRRGYPPEQFF. In DNA, the CDR3 is TGTGCCAGCAGCTTAGGTCTCTATCGACGGGGGTACCCTCCTGAGCAGTTCTTC.